Following are 2 T cell receptor beta chains from one sample sequenced in a study of blood T cell repertoires in COVID-19. The repertoire was sequenced with immunoSEQ multiplex PCR; TCRdb's copy has only in-frame clones and lacks some. This sample carries roughly 100,000 clones, approximately 89% of them seen once, and the ten largest clones take roughly 17%. Sequencing was carried out using peripheral blood. Receptors were obtained from a woman of 80 years or more in a cohort sampled during active COVID-19.

This sequence joins TRBV24-1 and TRBJ2-3, with D unclear. V was cut by 5 bases and J by 2 bases, with 7 bases left in between. In germline, CDR1 is KGHDR, CDR2 SFDVKD. This CDR3 is 13 amino acids long. DNA for the CDR3: TGTGCCACCAGTGCACCTAACACAGATACGCAGTATTTT. Translated, it gives CATSAPNTDTQYF.

V and J are TRBV6-1 and TRBJ1-4; 7 bases map to TRBD1. This CDR3 is built from 15 residues. Germline lookup yields CDR1 MNHNS and CDR2 SASEGT. V trimming: 2 bases; J trimming: 4 bases; junction bases outside the gene matches: 4. The CDR3 sequence: CASSERQGFNEKLFF. CDR3 in DNA: TGTGCCAGCAGTGAACGACAGGGTTTTAATGAAAAACTGTTTTTT.